A single T cell receptor (beta chain) is shown here with its context. Its target is not known. Produced via immunoSEQ multiplex PCR; TCRdb's table is partial and in-frame only. The sample lists some 450,000 clones, 90% occurring once. The data were taken from a study of Ad26.COV2.S vaccination and SARS-CoV-2 variants. For the study at large: Doses of Ad26.COV2.S were injected into muscle once or twice, 56 days apart. Study conclusions and caveats: The TCR breadth and depth analyses may have understated or missed part of the total T cell responses.

Noted treatment: 15 to 20 received Ad26.COV2.S at low or high dose, single or two shots; about 5 received placebo; per-sample allocation not given. Collection of samples fell on day 63 after the first vaccine or placebo injection. Immunization relied on an Ad26 vector, which expressed Wuhan-strain SARS-CoV-2 spike. This sequence originates from a person aged 18-65 years who received the Ad26.COV2.S COVID-19 vaccine or a placebo. The sample in question was peripheral blood, obtained in a trial of Ad26.COV2.S vaccine versus placebo.

CDR3 loop: CSVLGRLNTEAFF. In DNA form, the CDR3 reads TGCAGCGTTCTTGGTCGGTTGAACACTGAAGCTTTCTTT. The chain recombines TRBV29-1 with TRBJ1-1, with D uncertain. Germline CDR1 is SQVTM and CDR2 is ANQGSEA. The CDR3 covers 13 residues. Trimming stripped 5 bases from V and 0 bases from J, with 10 bases between.